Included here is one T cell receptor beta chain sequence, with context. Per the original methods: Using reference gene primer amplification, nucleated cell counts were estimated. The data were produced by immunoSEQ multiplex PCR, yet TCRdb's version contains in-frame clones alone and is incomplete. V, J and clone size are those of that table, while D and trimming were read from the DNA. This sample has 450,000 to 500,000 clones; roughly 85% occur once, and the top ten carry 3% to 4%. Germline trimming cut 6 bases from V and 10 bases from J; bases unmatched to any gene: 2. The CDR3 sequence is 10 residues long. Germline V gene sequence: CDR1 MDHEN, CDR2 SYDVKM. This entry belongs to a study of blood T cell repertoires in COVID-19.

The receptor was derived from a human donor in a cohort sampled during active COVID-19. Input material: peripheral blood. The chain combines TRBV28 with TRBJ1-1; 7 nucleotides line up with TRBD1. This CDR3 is CASRQGVAFF. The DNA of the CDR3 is TGTGCCAGCAGGCAGGGGGTAGCTTTCTTT.